This TCR beta chain emerged from a study of T cell repertoires in cytomegalovirus infection. Across the study: Recently described HLA-C-restricted plus well-studied HLA-B-restricted CMV epitopes were used. CMV infection and matching HLA type were both indicated by public TCR beta signatures. Study observations and caveats: Ex vivo responses were dominated by HLA-C-restricted CMV-specific TCR beta clonotypes. Using cumulative public TCR beta family frequency, the authors identified those who carried CMV together with the relevant HLA.

V was trimmed by 3 bases and J by 5 bases, leaving 11 bases between them. CDR3 length: 14 residues. Germline V gene data show CDR1 as MNHEY and CDR2 as SMNVEV (reference sequence). TCRdb reprocessed the reads via MiXCR and lists one record per CDR3 protein. The profile shows about 220,000 distinct CDR3 sequences, less than 50% of them singletons. In the case of this clonotype: Its matching antigen is unknown.

The sequence was collected from a human donor in good health (CMV status not recorded). Some clones in this sample may be carry-over from other donors' samples. The source material was CD8+ T cells from cultured PBMCs, sampled from culture after CMV antigen stimulation. The chain joins TRBV27 to TRBJ1-5, with D unresolved. The CDR3 DNA is TGTGCCAGCAGTTTGACCGGGTGGGATCAGCCCCAGCATTTT. It translates to CASSLTGWDQPQHF.